This is a list of T cell receptor beta chains from one sample in a study of T cell changes during pregnancy in multiple sclerosis. Repertoires were generated with immunoSEQ multiplex PCR, while TCRdb's copy carries only in-frame clones and drops some. The sample includes 70,000 to 80,000 clones, 94% of them seen just once. The sequenced sample was peripheral blood, obtained in the third trimester of pregnancy. Source of these receptors: a female donor with multiple sclerosis, enrolled in a pregnancy study. CDR3s include the opening cysteine and the closing phenylalanine or tryptophan. Each record gives: clone size, D gene, V gene, J gene, CDR3 protein, CDR3 DNA. The D gene is left open where the match is weak. A clone size is listed for some rows: how often the clone was seen (once, few, many), or a class if it is expanded.

once	.	TRBV10-3	TRBJ1-6	CAIRAGTGNSPLHF	TGTGCCATCAGGGCCGGGACTGGGAATTCACCCCTCCACTTT
.	TRBD1	TRBV19	TRBJ1-5	CASSLTGTGAFRQPQHF	TGTGCCAGTAGTCTCACCGGGACAGGGGCCTTCAGGCAGCCCCAGCATTTT
.	.	TRBV21-1	TRBJ2-7	CASSKKAGEGLEQYF	TGTGCCAGCAGCAAAAAGGCAGGGGAGGGTCTCGAGCAGTACTTC
.	.	TRBV7-2	TRBJ1-1	CASSPRGGANTEAFF	TGTGCCAGCAGCCCCCGGGGGGGTGCGAACACTGAAGCTTTCTTT
.	.	TRBV4-3	TRBJ1-1	CASSQDLVFTEAFF	TGCGCCAGCAGCCAAGATCTAGTTTTCACTGAAGCTTTCTTT
.	.	TRBV7-8	TRBJ1-5	CASSLRSNQPQHF	TGTGCCAGCAGCTTACGGAGCAATCAGCCCCAGCATTTT
.	.	TRBV2	TRBJ2-7	CASTLAPTGSGEQYF	TGTGCCAGCACCCTGGCCCCGACAGGTTCAGGCGAGCAGTACTTC
.	.	TRBV18	TRBJ1-5	CASSPSPLQPQHF	TGTGCCAGCTCACCATCCCCTCTCCAGCCCCAGCATTTT
.	TRBD1	TRBV7-9	TRBJ1-2	CASSLSGTGDYGYTF	TGTGCCAGCAGCTTATCAGGGACAGGGGACTATGGCTACACCTTC
.	.	TRBV5-4	TRBJ2-3	CASSFVGGGTDTQYF	TGTGCCAGCAGCTTTGTGGGCGGGGGCACAGATACGCAGTATTTT
.	.	TRBV14	TRBJ2-7	CASRPGGPIYEQYF	TGTGCCAGCAGGCCCGGGGGGCCCATCTACGAGCAGTACTTC
few	.	TRBV5-5	TRBJ2-2	CASSWSANTGELFF	TGTGCCAGCAGCTGGAGCGCGAACACCGGGGAGCTGTTTTTT
once	.	TRBV4-3	TRBJ1-4	CASSQDTAGGNIQGEKLFF	TGCGCCAGCAGCCAGGACACGGCGGGGGGTAATATTCAGGGTGAAAAACTATTTTTT
.	TRBD2	TRBV4-2	TRBJ2-7	CASSLGSGAYEQYF	TGTGCCAGCAGCCTAGGTAGCGGGGCTTACGAGCAGTACTTC